The next 3 T cell receptor beta chains were all read from a single sample in a study of T cell changes during pregnancy in multiple sclerosis. Data came from immunoSEQ multiplex PCR; TCRdb stores just in-frame clones and leaves some out. The profile shows 35,000 to 55,000 clones, 88% of them singletons. The sample here was CD8+ T cells from peripheral blood mononuclear cells, taken after pregnancy. These receptors were taken from a female donor in good health, enrolled as a control in a pregnancy study.

V and J are TRBV7-2 and TRBJ2-5, with D perhaps TRBD1 (6 bases). CDR3 size: 14 residues. V was cut by 4 bases and J by 5 bases, with 14 bases left in between. Germline V CDR1 and CDR2: SGHTA, FQGNSA. CDR3 loop: CASSSSGVRETQYF. The CDR3 DNA reads TGTGCCAGCAGCTCATCAGGGGTGAGGGAGACCCAGTACTTC.

This clone was seen a handful of times. The chain is built from TRBV20-1 and TRBJ1-1, with unresolved D. Trimming cost V 3 bases and J 10 bases, with 6 bases left between them. The germline CDR1 and CDR2 sequences are DFQATT and SNEGSKA (reference sequence). The CDR3 is made up of 9 amino acids. CDR3 loop: CSARIGAFF. CDR3 DNA: TGCAGTGCTAGGATCGGAGCTTTCTTT.

The CDR3 here is CASSVVGGREQYF. In nucleotides, the CDR3 is TGTGCCAGCAGCGTAGTGGGGGGGCGCGAGCAGTACTTC. The rearrangement links TRBV9 to TRBJ2-7, with D possibly being TRBD2 (7 bases). The germline V and J ends were trimmed by 0 bases and 6 bases, with 10 bases remaining between them. Germline CDR1 reads SGDLS; CDR2 reads YYNGEE. This CDR3 comprises 13 residues.